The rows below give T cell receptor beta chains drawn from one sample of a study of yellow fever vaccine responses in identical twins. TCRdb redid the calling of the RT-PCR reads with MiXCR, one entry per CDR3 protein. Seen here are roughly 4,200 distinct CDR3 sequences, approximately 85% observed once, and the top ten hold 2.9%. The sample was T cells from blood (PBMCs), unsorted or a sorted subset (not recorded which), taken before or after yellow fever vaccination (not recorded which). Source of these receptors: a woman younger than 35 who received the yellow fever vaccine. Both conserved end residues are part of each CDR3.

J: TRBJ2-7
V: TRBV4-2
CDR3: CASSQVGLGDRVYEQYF

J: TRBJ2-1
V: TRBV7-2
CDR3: CASSNSYNEQFF

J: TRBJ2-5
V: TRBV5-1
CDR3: CASRFTSEHQETQYF

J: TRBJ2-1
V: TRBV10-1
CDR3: CASSAFGGLYNEQFF

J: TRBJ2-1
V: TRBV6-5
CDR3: CASSYSGGMGGQFF

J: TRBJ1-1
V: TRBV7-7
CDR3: CASSSNQNTQAFF

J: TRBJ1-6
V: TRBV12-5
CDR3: CASWEDSPLHF

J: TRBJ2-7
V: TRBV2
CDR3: CASSEGSRPSYEQYF

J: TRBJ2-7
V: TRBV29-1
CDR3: CSVASAYEQYF

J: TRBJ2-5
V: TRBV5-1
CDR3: CASTRELAGEETQYF

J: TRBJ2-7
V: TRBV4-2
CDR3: CASSQEAGSSYEQYF

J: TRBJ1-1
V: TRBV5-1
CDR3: CASTRGAEAFF

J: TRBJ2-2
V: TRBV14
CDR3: CASSQVSANTGELFF

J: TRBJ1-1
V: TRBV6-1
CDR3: CASSMDGNTEAFF

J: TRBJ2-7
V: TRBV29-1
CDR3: CSVRGDSYEQYF

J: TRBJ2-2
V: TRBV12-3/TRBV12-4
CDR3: CASSAGELFF

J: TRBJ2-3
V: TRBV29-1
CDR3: CSVELILTHGGTDTQYF

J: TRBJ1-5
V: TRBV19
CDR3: CASALQTGGNQPQHF

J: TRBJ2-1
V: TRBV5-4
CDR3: CASSLGASGRAGAYNEQFF

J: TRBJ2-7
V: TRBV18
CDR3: CASSHGQAYEQYF

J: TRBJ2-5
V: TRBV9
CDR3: CASSVGPRETQYF

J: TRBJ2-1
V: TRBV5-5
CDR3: CASSLLQGSYNEQFF

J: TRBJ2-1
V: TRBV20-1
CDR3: CSAPTEDRAYNEQFF

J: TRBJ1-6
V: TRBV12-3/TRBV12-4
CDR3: CASSRESAVGSPLHF

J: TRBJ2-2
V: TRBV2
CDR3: CASREPGHTNTGELFF

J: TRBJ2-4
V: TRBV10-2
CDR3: CASTTSGSGSIQYF

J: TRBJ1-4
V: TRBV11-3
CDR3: CASSPPGIGGKLFF

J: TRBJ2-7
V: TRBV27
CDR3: CASSLLAGSPYEQYF

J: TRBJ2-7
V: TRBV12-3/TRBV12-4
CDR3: CASSLLLAGVFNEQYF

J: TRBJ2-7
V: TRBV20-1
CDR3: CSASLQTGYEQYF

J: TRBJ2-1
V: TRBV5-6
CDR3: CASSLDTSYNEQFF

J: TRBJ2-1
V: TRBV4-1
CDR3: CASSRDRGPGNEQFF

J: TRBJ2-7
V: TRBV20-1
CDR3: CSARKAGSSYEQYF

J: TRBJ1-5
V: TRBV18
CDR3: CASSLTTGGNQPQHF

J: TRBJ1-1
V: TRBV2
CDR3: CATPEGNTEAFF

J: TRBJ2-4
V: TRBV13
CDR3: CASGGEAKNIQYF

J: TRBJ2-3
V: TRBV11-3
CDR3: CASSSRTSTDTQYF

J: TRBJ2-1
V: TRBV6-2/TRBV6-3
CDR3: CASSYGGVGLNEQFF

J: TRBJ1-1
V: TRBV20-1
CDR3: CSAPPLGTEAFF

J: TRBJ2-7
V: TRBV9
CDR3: CASSVGGGPAYEQYF

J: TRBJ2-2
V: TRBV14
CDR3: CASSPFLNTGELFF

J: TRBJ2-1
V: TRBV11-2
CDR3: CASSLRGTSGGNEQFF

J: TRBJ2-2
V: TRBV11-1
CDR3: CASSLAGVPGELFF

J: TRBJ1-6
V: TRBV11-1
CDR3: CASSLVRSPLHF

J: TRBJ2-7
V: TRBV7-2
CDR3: CASSNGPTYEQYF

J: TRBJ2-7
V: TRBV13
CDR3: CASSPERSYEQYF

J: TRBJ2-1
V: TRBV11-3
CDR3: CATSGLALSYNEQFF

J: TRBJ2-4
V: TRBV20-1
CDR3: CSAMSDIKNIQYF

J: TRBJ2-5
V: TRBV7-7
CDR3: CASSLNSGETQYF

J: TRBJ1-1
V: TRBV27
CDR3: CASSYQGANTEAFF

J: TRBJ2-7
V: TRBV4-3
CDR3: CASSQGGTTSYEQYF

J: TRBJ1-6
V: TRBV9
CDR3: CASSGEQGAVSPLHF

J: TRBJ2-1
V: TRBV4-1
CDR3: CASSQVGPGEEQFF

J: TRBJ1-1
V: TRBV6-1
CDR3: CASSPGSTEAFF

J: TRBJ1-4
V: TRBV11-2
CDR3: CASGKQSTNEKLFF

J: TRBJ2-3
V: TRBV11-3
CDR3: CASSLVVSDTQYF

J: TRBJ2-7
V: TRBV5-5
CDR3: CASRLAGDYEQYF

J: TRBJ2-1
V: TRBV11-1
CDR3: CASSLDAAYEQFF

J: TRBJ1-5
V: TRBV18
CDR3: CASSPTQDYSNQPQHF